This TCR beta chain was profiled in a study of blood T cell repertoires in COVID-19. Across the whole study: Whether acute or convalescent, the COVID-19 samples came from the United States, Italy and Spain. Nucleic acid was either cDNA or gDNA, and it came from T cells, B-cell-depleted T cells, or PBMCs.

The CDR3 is 18 amino acids. The germline V gene has CDR1 SEHNR and CDR2 FQNEAQ (reference sequence). Trimming removed 2 bases from V and 1 base from J, with 15 bases in between. Clinical histories supplied by participants themselves formed the basis of cohort assignment. The data were produced by immunoSEQ multiplex PCR, yet TCRdb's version contains in-frame clones alone and is incomplete. The table records 300,000 to 400,000 clones, approximately 83% of them present only once. The sequenced sample consisted of PBMCs or T cells enriched from blood (not recorded which). The V and J genes are TRBV7-9 and TRBJ1-6, with a tentative D call TRBD1 (5 bases). This sequence originates from a woman in her forties with acute COVID-19. The CDR3 coding sequence is TGTGCCAGCAGCTTACATCCCCAGGGTAAATCCTATAATTCACCCCTCCACTTT. It encodes CASSLHPQGKSYNSPLHF.